This entry describes one T cell receptor beta chain. What it binds is not known. The data were taken from a study of cytomegalovirus exposure and HLA in healthy donors. The CDR3 runs to 16 residues. J gave up 3 bases and V 6 bases, and 10 bases lay outside the gene matches. Germline V gene data show CDR1 as MDHEN and CDR2 as SYDVKM. The PCR ran on 60 Vbeta and 13 Jbeta primers. The method was immunoSEQ multiplex PCR; TCRdb's version includes in-frame clones alone and lacks a portion of them. The top ten clones hold around 13% of a sample with around 140,000 clones, over 65% of them seen once. Study conclusions and caveats: The productive fraction for most TCR beta V segments was about 87% or about 30% in an earlier analysis. The sole available immune exposure information was CMV serostatus. Later analysis found that TCR beta chains associated with HLA were more clonally expanded than other, equally common chains. A later analysis found that most CMV-associated TCR beta chains appeared HLA-restricted.

The V and J genes are TRBV28 and TRBJ2-2, with 7 nucleotides matching TRBD2. The origin of this receptor is a man between 40 and 49 years old in good health and CMV-seropositive. Sequences were obtained from PBMCs. In nucleotides, the CDR3 is TGTGCCAGCAGCCAAAGCGGGGCGAGTTACACCGGGGAGCTGTTTTTT. This codes for CASSQSGASYTGELFF.